This TCR beta chain was captured by sequencing in a study of control samples from healthy donors and cancer patients. CDR1 LGHNT and CDR2 FRNRAP come from the germline V gene. This CDR3 is 16 amino acids long. The V segment lost 5 bases and the J segment 4 bases; nucleotides outside the gene matches: 11. The method was immunoSEQ multiplex PCR; TCRdb's version includes in-frame clones alone and lacks a portion of them. This table has about 39,000 clones, about 86% appearing once. The V call is TRBV12-5, the J call TRBJ2-7; 10 nucleotides line up with TRBD2. The origin of this receptor is a woman aged 55-69 years with lung cancer. Material: PBMCs. DNA of the CDR3: TGTGCTAGTGGTAAGGGCAGCGGGGGGGCCGGATACGAGCAGTACTTC. As protein: CASGKGSGGAGYEQYF.